Each of the 26 T cell receptor beta chains below was sequenced from the same sample in a study of CD8+CD57+ T cells in acquired aplastic anemia. Profiling of TCR beta VDJ combinations and CDR3 sequences used genomic DNA as template. From the reads, TCRdb called clonotypes with MiXCR, one entry per CDR3 protein. This sample carries some 130,000 distinct CDR3 sequences, 48% of them seen once, and the ten largest clones take about 2.3%. The sequenced sample was sorted CD4+, CD8+, or CD8+CD57+ T cells (not recorded which) from PBMCs. The origin of the receptors is a human donor in good health, serving as a control.

The chain is built from TRBV2 and TRBJ2-3, with 7 nucleotides matching TRBD2. Germline lookup yields CDR1 SNHLY and CDR2 FYNNEI. V shed 6 bases, J shed 6 bases, and the junction held 0 bases outside the gene matches. The CDR3 is 11 residues long. CDR3 DNA sequence: TGTGCCAGCAGAGCGGGGGATACGCAGTATTTT. Residues: CASRAGDTQYF. Together with reference TRBV2 and TRBJ2-3, the CDR3 gives the full variable domain: EPEVTQTPSHQVTQMGQEVILRCVPISNHLYFYWYRQILGQKVEFLVSFYNNEISEKSEIFDDQFSVERPDGSNFTLKIRSTKLEDSAMYFCASRAGDTQYFGPGTRLTVL.

The chain has TRBV20-1 and TRBJ1-5; 8 bases match TRBD1. Germline CDR1 and CDR2: DFQATT and SNEGSKA (reference sequence). The CDR3 runs to 13 residues. With V trimmed by 6 bases and J by 1 base, 2 bases remained unmatched. This CDR3 is CSARTGSNQPQHF. The CDR3, as DNA: TGCAGTGCCCGGACAGGGAGCAATCAGCCCCAGCATTTT.

The chain has TRBV7-6 and TRBJ2-7; the D gene is possibly TRBD1 (5 bases). Per germline, CDR1 SGHVS and CDR2 FNYEAQ. Trimming stripped 1 base from V and 0 bases from J, with 7 bases between. The CDR3 sequence is 14 residues long. CDR3 region: CASSLVDSSYEQYF. CDR3 in DNA: TGTGCCAGCAGCTTAGTAGACAGCTCCTACGAGCAGTACTTC. Filled out from reference TRBV7-6 and TRBJ2-7, the complete variable domain reads GAGVSQSPRYKVTKRGQDVALRCDPISGHVSLYWYRQALGQGPEFLTYFNYEAQQDKSGLPNDRFSAERPEGSISTLTIQRTEQRDSAMYRCASSLVDSSYEQYFGPGTRLTVT.

The rearrangement joins TRBV2 to TRBJ2-5, with 8 nucleotides matching TRBD1. With V trimmed by 6 bases and J by 5 bases, 8 bases remained unmatched. Germline V lookup: CDR1 SNHLY, CDR2 FYNNEI. CDR3 size: 14 residues. The CDR3 nucleotides read TGTGCCAGCAGAAGTGGACAGGGCGGGGAGACCCAGTACTTC. It is translated as CASRSGQGGETQYF.

Remarks on this clonotype: A read error is possible here, since a much larger clone lies one base away. The V call is TRBV9, the J call TRBJ1-5, with D tentatively TRBD1 (5 bases). The CDR3 consists of 15 residues. Per the germline V gene, CDR1 is SGDLS and CDR2 is YYNGEE. Trimming stripped 3 bases from V and 4 bases from J, with 14 bases between. CDR3 bases: TGTGCCAGCAGCGAAGGGGTCTCGAGAAATCAGCCCCAGCATTTT. This codes for CASSEGVSRNQPQHF.

This clonotype was counted at least ten times. The V gene is TRBV4-1, the J gene TRBJ2-6; D possibly corresponds to TRBD2 (6 bases). V lost 1 base, J lost 0 bases, and 13 bases lay in between. This CDR3 contains 18 residues. Germline lookup yields CDR1 MGHRA and CDR2 YSYEKL. DNA for the CDR3: TGCGCCAGCAGCCAAGCTTGGGGGGAAAACTCTGGGGCCAACGTCCTGACTTTC. This sequence encodes CASSQAWGENSGANVLTF.

This chain connects TRBV2 to TRBJ2-2; 8 bases map to TRBD1. The V gene's germline CDR1 is SNHLY and CDR2 FYNNEI. V lost 6 bases to trimming and J lost 4 bases; unmatched junction nucleotides: 1. This CDR3 is built from 13 residues. The CDR3 bases are TGTGCCAGCAGAGACAGGGGCACCGGGGAGCTGTTTTTT. It codes for CASRDRGTGELFF.

In this sample, this clonotype turned up once. The chain couples TRBV20-1 to TRBJ1-2; a weak D match, TRBD1 (6 bases). Germline V gene lookup returns CDR1 DFQATT and CDR2 SNEGSKA (reference sequence). This CDR3 is 15 amino acids long. V was clipped by 5 bases and J by 4 bases, with 20 bases between them. The CDR3 DNA reads TGCAGTGCTCGGGGGCCGGGGGTTTGGGGCTATGGCTACACCTTC. It is translated as CSARGPGVWGYGYTF.

This clonotype came up many times. The V gene is TRBV20-1, the J gene TRBJ1-1; D is perhaps TRBD1 (6 bases). This CDR3 comprises 11 residues. Germline V gene sequence: CDR1 DFQATT, CDR2 SNEGSKA (reference sequence). V lost 7 bases, J lost 10 bases, and 16 bases lay in between. The DNA of the CDR3 is TGCAGTGTTAGGACAGCCAGGGGAGCTTTCTTT. Amino acids: CSVRTARGAFF.

The V call is TRBV10-3, the J call TRBJ1-5, with D hard to call. V dropped 10 bases and J dropped 0 bases, with 22 bases sitting between them. The CDR3 extends over 17 amino acids. CDR1 ENHRY and CDR2 SYGVKD come from the germline V gene. The CDR3 sequence is CASSIEQRINSNQPQHF. CDR3 nucleotide sequence: TGTGCCAGCAGCATAGAACAGAGGATCAATAGCAATCAGCCCCAGCATTTT.

The CDR3: CASSLVGTDTQYF. The CDR3 region has the DNA TGTGCCAGCAGCTTAGTAGGAACAGATACGCAGTATTTT. The rearrangement uses TRBV7-2 and TRBJ2-3; D remains unclear. This CDR3 is built from 13 residues. The germline V gene has CDR1 SGHTA and CDR2 FQGNSA. V was shortened by 1 base and J by 3 bases, with 5 bases between the two germline ends.

There are a few counts of this clonotype. V is TRBV24-1 and J is TRBJ2-2; TRBD2 agrees at 8 bases. V lost 5 bases and J lost 3; bases outside the gene matches: 7. Germline V CDR1 and CDR2: KGHDR, SFDVKD. The CDR3 spans 16 residues. CDR3 sequence reads: CATSVTAGGDTGELFF. The DNA of the CDR3 is TGTGCCACCAGTGTGACGGCGGGAGGCGACACCGGGGAGCTGTTTTTT.

This sequence joins TRBV20-1 and TRBJ1-2; D is perhaps TRBD1 (5 bases). Between the trimmed V and J ends, which lost 5 bases and 2 bases, there was a span of 9 bases. Germline V gene sequence: CDR1 DFQATT, CDR2 SNEGSKA (reference sequence). This CDR3 region has 12 residues. Written as DNA, the CDR3 is TGCAGTGCTTCAGGGCCGAACTATGGCTACACCTTC. It translates to CSASGPNYGYTF.

This clonotype was counted many times. This chain's CDR3 is CSASTGLNQPQHF. The CDR3 DNA is TGCAGTGCTAGTACAGGGCTTAATCAGCCCCAGCATTTT. The V and J genes are TRBV20-1 and TRBJ1-5; possible D gene TRBD1, 6 bases. CDR3 length: 13 residues. Trimming left V 3 bases short and J 4 bases short, with 10 bases between. Per germline, CDR1 DFQATT and CDR2 SNEGSKA (reference sequence).

The genes are TRBV6-1 and TRBJ1-6; a weak D match, TRBD1 (6 bases). Trimming stripped 6 bases from V and 7 bases from J, with 19 bases between. The CDR3 has 16 amino acids. Germline V gives CDR1 MNHNS, CDR2 SASEGT. CDR3 DNA sequence: TGTGCCAGCAGGCCCGCCGCAACAGGGAACAATTCACCCCTCCACTTT. It encodes CASRPAATGNNSPLHF.

This clonotype showed up many times. The chain links TRBV20-1 to TRBJ2-5; TRBD1 matches at 7 bases. The V and J ends lost 5 bases and 3 bases, in that order; junction bases with no gene match: 9. The germline CDR1 and CDR2 sequences are DFQATT and SNEGSKA (reference sequence). The CDR3 runs 14 residues. This CDR3 reads CSAAKGQLKETQYF. In DNA, the CDR3 is TGCAGTGCTGCGAAGGGACAGCTAAAAGAGACCCAGTACTTC.

This clonotype is labeled as medium-sized. V gene TRBV29-1 combines with J gene TRBJ2-1, with TRBD2 as a possible D gene (6 bases). V lost 5 bases to trimming and J lost 6 bases, with 14 bases between them. Per the germline V gene, CDR1 is SQVTM and CDR2 is ANQGSEA. The CDR3 runs 13 residues. CDR3 sequence reads: CSVRLGGGNEQFF. In nucleotides, the CDR3 is TGCAGCGTTCGACTGGGGGGAGGCAATGAGCAGTTCTTC.

Comment on this clonotype: One end of the junction is discordant with germline, which a read error may explain. J is TRBJ2-1 and V is TRBV7-6, with 12 bases lining up with TRBD2. This CDR3 is 15 amino acids long. Germline lookup yields CDR1 SGHVS and CDR2 FNYEAQ. CDR3 in amino acids: CASSLAGGRYNEQFF. The CDR3 DNA reads TGTGCCAGCAGCCTAGCGGGAGGGAGGTACAATGAGCAGTTCTTC.

The chain joins TRBV7-9 to TRBJ2-5, with D maybe TRBD2 (6 bases). Trimming pared 5 bases from V and 4 bases from J, leaving 20 bases between. CDR1 and CDR2 (germline): SEHNR, FQNEAQ (reference sequence). The CDR3 is 16 residues long. In nucleotides, the CDR3 is TGTGCCAGCAGCCCAATGGATGGGGGACTCGGAGAGACCCAGTACTTC. Protein: CASSPMDGGLGETQYF.

This clonotype was found a few times. The J gene is TRBJ2-7, the V gene TRBV7-9; TRBD1 or TRBD2 may be the D gene (5 bases each). CDR3 size: 12 residues. The V and J ends lost 5 bases and 5 bases respectively, with 10 bases between them. Germline CDR1 is SEHNR and CDR2 is FQNEAQ (reference sequence). The CDR3 DNA is TGTGCCAGCAGCCCGCTGGGACACGAGCAGTACTTC. This sequence encodes CASSPLGHEQYF.

This clonotype has a handful of counts. The chain joins TRBV7-2 to TRBJ2-3, with 8 nucleotides matching TRBD1. CDR1 and CDR2 from the germline V gene are SGHTA and FQGNSA. Trimming at V came to 4 bases and at J to 0 bases, leaving 0 bases not matched to a gene. The CDR3 spans 14 residues. The CDR3 region has the DNA TGTGCCAGCAGCTGGACAGGGAGCACAGATACGCAGTATTTT. Translated, it gives CASSWTGSTDTQYF.

This chain uses TRBV25-1 with TRBJ2-5; tentatively, D is TRBD1 (7 bases). The CDR3 sequence is 15 residues long. V lost 6 bases, J lost 1 base, and 15 bases lay in between. Germline V CDR1 and CDR2: MGHDK, SYGVNS. The CDR3 DNA reads as TGTGCCAGCAGCCACCAGGGGGGCGTCCAAGAGACCCAGTACTTC. Translating it yields CASSHQGGVQETQYF.

This clonotype has ten or more counts. This chain links TRBV5-8 with TRBJ2-3; maybe TRBD2 (5 bases). The length of the CDR3 is 15 residues. CDR1 is SGHTS, CDR2 YDEGEE, per germline. V gave up 2 bases and J gave up 2 bases, with 12 bases separating them. In DNA, the CDR3 is TGTGCCAGCAGCTTAAGGACTGGGATCACAGATACGCAGTATTTT. It is translated as CASSLRTGITDTQYF.

About this clonotype: A read error may account for a junction end that differs from germline. J is TRBJ2-3 and V is TRBV3-1; 13 nucleotides line up with TRBD2. Germline V CDR1 and CDR2: LGHDT, YNNKEL (reference sequence). This CDR3 comprises 17 residues. CDR3: CASSQKRTSGGTDTRYF. CDR3 nucleotide sequence: TGTGCCAGCAGCCAGAAACGGACTAGCGGGGGCACAGATACGCGGTATTTT.

The V call is TRBV7-2, the J call TRBJ2-7; 8 nucleotides agree with TRBD1. The CDR3 is 14 amino acids. V was pared by 5 bases and J by 2 bases, with 5 bases of the junction left unmatched. Germline lookup yields CDR1 SGHTA and CDR2 FQGNSA. The CDR3 DNA follows: TGTGCCAGCAGCCACGGGACAGGCCCCTACGAGCAGTACTTC. It codes for CASSHGTGPYEQYF.

The chain has TRBV9 and TRBJ1-1; unclear D gene. CDR1 and CDR2 (germline): SGDLS, YYNGEE. V was cut by 2 bases and J by 0 bases, with 8 bases left in between. The CDR3 runs to 14 residues. The CDR3 sequence is CASSVTDLNTEAFF. CDR3 sequence (DNA): TGTGCCAGCAGCGTGACGGACCTGAACACTGAAGCTTTCTTT.